This T cell receptor beta chain emerged from a study of blood T cells in healthy people across ages. Trimming at V came to 5 bases and at J to 8 bases, leaving 9 bases not matched to a gene. The CDR3 loop spans 14 amino acids. Together with a sample-barcoded 5' primer, a J-beta primer mix was included in a second PCR lasting roughly 6 to 12 cycles. Using its own MiXCR run on the 5' RACE reads, TCRdb lists one record per CDR3 protein. Here the sample spans about 500,000 distinct CDR3 sequences, under 30% being singletons. In addition, the sample was reused for a study of T cells of mothers and their children.

The origin of this receptor is a boy aged 5-17 years in good health. The specimen sequenced was blood. This chain joins TRBV12-3 or TRBV12-4 and TRBJ1-2, with 9 bases identical to TRBD1. The CDR3, as DNA: TGTGCCAGCAGTCCCGGACAGGGGAGAGGCGGCTACACCTTC. Its translation is CASSPGQGRGGYTF.